The T cell receptor (beta chain) described here comes from a study of T cell responses to AZD1222 COVID-19 vaccine. The overall study: Researchers grouped second doses given at about 4 or about 12 weeks into one pool. Whole-study findings and limits: A rise in Spike-specific TCR breadth and depth followed two AZD1222 doses. The sample set comprised mostly white British donors with more females, and clonal diversity was possibly underestimated.

Looked up from germline, CDR1 is MGHRA and CDR2 is YSYEKL. This CDR3 has 20 residues. V was clipped by 0 bases and J by 0 bases; unmatched bases: 9. Measured with immunoSEQ multiplex PCR; TCRdb has only the in-frame clones, and not every one. The sample records 130,000 or so clones, under 95% being singletons. This clone was counted a single time. Its antigen remains unknown. The chain joins TRBV4-1 to TRBJ2-1, with 12 bases matching TRBD2. The sample here was peripheral blood, taken on day 0 of AZD1222 vaccination. This TCR was recovered from an adult in good health. As DNA, the CDR3 is TGCGCCAGCAGCCAAGATAGGGAGACTAGCGGGAGTCACTCCTACAATGAGCAGTTCTTC. This encodes CASSQDRETSGSHSYNEQFF.